The source of this TCR beta chain is a study of regulatory T cells in long-lasting Graves disease. For the study at large: Patients with new Graves' disease had used antithyroid drugs below 3 months.

Time point meaning: newly diagnosed GD, antithyroid drugs for less than 3 months. Isolated PBMC RNA provided the starting material for the TCR library. This clonotype was seen many times. In building TCR beta libraries, iRepertoire HTBI primers were used together with Arm-PCR of CDR3 regions. In the original analysis: In the combined samples, roughly 62 TRBV and more than 11 TRBJ segments were identified. TCRdb re-derived calls from the multiplex PCR reads in MiXCR, one entry per CDR3 protein. The V and J calls come from TCRdb's annotation, not from the publication. The sample lists about 370,000 distinct CDR3 sequences, 15% to 17% seen once, with about a fifth in the top ten. Material: peripheral blood mononuclear cells (PBMCs), obtained at new diagnosis, from a patient treated with antithyroid drugs. The clonotype was recovered from a female donor with Graves disease.

The CDR3 nucleotides are TGTGCCAGCAGTGGACAGGGCCTCCAGCCCCAGCATTTT. Translation: CASSGQGLQPQHF. This chain links TRBV2 with TRBJ1-5, with TRBD1 matching 7 bases. V was pared by 4 bases and J by 7 bases, with 4 bases of the junction left unmatched. This CDR3 has 13 amino acids. Germline V CDR1 and CDR2: SNHLY, FYNNEI.